This TCR beta chain came from a study of blood T cells in healthy people across ages. Notes on the study in general: Whereas aged donors had fewer naive CD4+ cells, long-lived donors had more of them and higher diversity.

A second PCR, run for about 7 to 11 cycles, used a sample-barcoded 5' primer plus a J-beta primer mix. Every sample gave at least 2.5 million paired-end reads containing CDR3. MiXCR, applied by TCRdb to the 5' RACE reads, yields one record per CDR3 protein. Among 1 million or so distinct CDR3 sequences, 45% were seen once, and the ten largest hold under 20%. The draw of peripheral blood yielded ten milliliters from each donor. Worth noting for this clonotype: Its specificity is unknown.

Sequenced input: blood. This receptor was taken from a woman aged 60 to 75 in good health.

For the CDR3, the DNA is TGTGCCAGCAGCTCACCACTAGCGGGAGGGGCAGAGACCCAGTACTTC. As protein: CASSSPLAGGAETQYF. This rearrangement joins TRBV7-9 to TRBJ2-5; 13 bases fit TRBD2. V was clipped by 4 bases and J by 4 bases; unmatched bases: 6. The CDR3 consists of 16 residues. Germline V CDR1 and CDR2: SEHNR, FQNEAQ (reference sequence). Supplemented by reference TRBV7-9 and TRBJ2-5, the full variable domain reads DTGVSQNPRHKITKRGQNVTFRCDPISEHNRLYWYRQTLGQGPEFLTYFQNEAQLEKSRLLSDRFSAERPKGSFSTLEIQRTEQGDSAMYLCASSSPLAGGAETQYFGPGTRLLVL.